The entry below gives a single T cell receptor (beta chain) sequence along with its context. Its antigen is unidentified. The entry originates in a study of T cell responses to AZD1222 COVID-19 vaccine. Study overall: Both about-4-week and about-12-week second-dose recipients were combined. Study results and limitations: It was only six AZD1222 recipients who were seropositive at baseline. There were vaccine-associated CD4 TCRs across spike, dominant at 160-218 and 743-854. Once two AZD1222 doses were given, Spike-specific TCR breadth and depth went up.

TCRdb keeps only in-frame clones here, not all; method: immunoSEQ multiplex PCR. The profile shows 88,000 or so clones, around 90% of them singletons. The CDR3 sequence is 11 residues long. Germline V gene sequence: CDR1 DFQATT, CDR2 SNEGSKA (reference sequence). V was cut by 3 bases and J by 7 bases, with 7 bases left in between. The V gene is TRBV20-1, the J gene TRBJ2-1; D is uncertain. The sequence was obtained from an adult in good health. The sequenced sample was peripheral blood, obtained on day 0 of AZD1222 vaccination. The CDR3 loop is CSASTRNEQFF. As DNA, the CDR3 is TGCAGTGCTAGTACCAGGAATGAGCAGTTCTTC.